This T cell receptor (beta chain) was captured by sequencing in a study of T cell repertoires in cytomegalovirus infection. CDR3 length equals 14 residues. V lost 3 bases, J lost 3 bases, and 2 bases stayed unmatched. Germline CDR1 and CDR2: SGHTA and FQGNSA. This clonotype was picked up many times. TCRdb reanalysed the reads using MiXCR and keeps one entry per CDR3 protein. The sample holds more than 200,000 distinct CDR3 sequences, less than 9.5% seen once. The clonotype comes from a human donor in good health (CMV status not recorded). Some clones in this sample may be carry-over from other donors' samples. The chain joins TRBV7-2 to TRBJ2-3; 8 bases align to TRBD1. Sequences were obtained from PBMCs. The CDR3 spells CASSFDRGTDTQYF. As DNA, the CDR3 is TGTGCCAGCAGCTTCGACAGGGGTACAGATACGCAGTATTTT.